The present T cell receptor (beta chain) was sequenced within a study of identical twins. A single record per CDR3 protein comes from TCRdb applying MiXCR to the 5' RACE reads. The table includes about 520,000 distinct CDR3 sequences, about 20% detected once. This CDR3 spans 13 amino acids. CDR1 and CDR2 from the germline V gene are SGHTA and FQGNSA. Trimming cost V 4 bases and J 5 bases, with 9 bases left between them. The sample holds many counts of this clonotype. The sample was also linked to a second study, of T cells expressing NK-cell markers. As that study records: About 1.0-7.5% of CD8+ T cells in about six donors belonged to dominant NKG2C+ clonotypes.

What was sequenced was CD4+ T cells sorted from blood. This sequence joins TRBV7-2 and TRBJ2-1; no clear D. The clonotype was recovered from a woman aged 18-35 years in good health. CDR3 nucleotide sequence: TGTGCCAGCAGCTCTTGGGTTGACAATGAGCAGTTCTTC. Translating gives CASSSWVDNEQFF. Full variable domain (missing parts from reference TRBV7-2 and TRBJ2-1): GAGVSQSPSNKVTEKGKDVELRCDPISGHTALYWYRQSLGQGLEFLIYFQGNSAPDKSGLPSDRFSAERTGGSVSTLTIQRTQQEDSAVYLCASSSWVDNEQFFGPGTRLTVL.